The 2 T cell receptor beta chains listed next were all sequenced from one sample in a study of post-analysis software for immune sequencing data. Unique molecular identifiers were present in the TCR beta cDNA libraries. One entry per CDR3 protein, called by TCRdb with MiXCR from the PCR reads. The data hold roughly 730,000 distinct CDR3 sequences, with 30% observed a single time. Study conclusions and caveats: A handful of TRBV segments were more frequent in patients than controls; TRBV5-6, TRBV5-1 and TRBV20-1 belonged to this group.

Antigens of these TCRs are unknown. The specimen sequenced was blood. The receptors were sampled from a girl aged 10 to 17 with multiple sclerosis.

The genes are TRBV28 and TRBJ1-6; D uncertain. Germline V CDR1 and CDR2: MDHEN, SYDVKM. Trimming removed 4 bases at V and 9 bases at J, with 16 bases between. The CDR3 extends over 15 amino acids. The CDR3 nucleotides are TGTGCCAGCAGTTCGGCCGCGGGGTCGACTTCACCCCTCCACTTT. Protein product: CASSSAAGSTSPLHF.

Written as DNA, the CDR3 is TGTGCCAGCAGCCCCAGACAGGCCTCCTACGAGCAGTACTTC. Translated, it gives CASSPRQASYEQYF. The V gene is TRBV7-9, the J gene TRBJ2-7, with D possibly TRBD1 on 6 matching bases. Trimming shortened V by 5 bases and J by 0 bases, and 11 bases separated the two germline ends. The CDR3 is 14 amino acids. Germline V gives CDR1 SEHNR, CDR2 FQNEAQ (reference sequence).